The 21 T cell receptor beta chains listed next were all sequenced from one sample in a study of blood T cells in healthy people across ages. Together with a sample-barcoded 5' primer, a J-beta primer mix was included in a second PCR lasting 7 to 11 cycles. A single record per CDR3 protein comes from TCRdb applying MiXCR to the 5' RACE reads. In the table there are approximately 800,000 distinct CDR3 sequences, around 45% of which are singletons. Sequenced input: blood. The receptor source for this set is a man aged 80 or over in good health.

Comment on this clonotype: Germline and junction disagree at one end, which may indicate a read error. This chain joins TRBV14 and TRBJ2-3; possible D gene TRBD2, 5 bases. This CDR3 has 15 residues. From germline, CDR1 is SGHDN and CDR2 FVKESK. The CDR3 bases are TGTACCAGCAGCCAACTACAAGCGGCGGCAGATACGCAGTATTTT. Protein: CTSSQLQAAADTQYF.

The CDR3 nucleotides read TGTGCCAGCAGCCGTATTGGGACAGGTGGGGGAACTGAAGCTTTCTTT. As protein: CASSRIGTGGGTEAFF. The rearrangement joins TRBV14 to TRBJ1-1; 8 nucleotides line up with TRBD1. V shed 4 bases and J 5 bases; nucleotides not matched to a gene: 12. Germline values: CDR1 SGHDN, CDR2 FVKESK. The CDR3 is made up of 16 amino acids.

This clonotype was seen a handful of times. The DNA of the CDR3 is TGTGCCAGCAGTAAATATCGCTCTGGGGCCAACGTCCTGACTTTC. It translates to CASSKYRSGANVLTF. The chain combines TRBV6-2 or TRBV6-3 with TRBJ2-6; the D is unclear. The CDR3 runs to 15 residues. Germline CDR1 MNHEY, CDR2 SVGEGT. Trimming removed 5 bases at V and 0 bases at J, with 8 bases between.

This clonotype has a handful of counts. This sequence joins TRBV20-1 and TRBJ1-2; 7 bases align to TRBD1. Germline trimming cut 4 bases from V and 4 bases from J; bases unmatched to any gene: 3. Germline V lookup: CDR1 DFQATT, CDR2 SNEGSKA (reference sequence). This CDR3 comprises 12 residues. CDR3 bases: TGCAGTGCTACGACAGGGACCTATGGCTACACCTTC. Its translation: CSATTGTYGYTF.

V and J are TRBV5-1 and TRBJ2-2; 15 nucleotides match TRBD2. The V gene's germline CDR1 is SGHRS and CDR2 YFSETQ. The CDR3 runs 16 residues. V was clipped by 4 bases and J by 4 bases; unmatched bases: 2. This chain's CDR3 is CASSTGLAGGTGELFF. DNA for the CDR3: TGCGCCAGCAGCACGGGACTAGCGGGAGGCACCGGGGAGCTGTTTTTT.

The rearrangement links TRBV15 to TRBJ1-5, with a tentative D call TRBD1 (5 bases). V lost 1 base and J lost 9, with 13 bases in between. The CDR3 has 14 amino acids. Germline CDR1 and CDR2: LNHNV and YYDKDF (reference sequence). The CDR3 DNA is TGTGCCACCAGCAGAGCAAGGGGACTGATGCCCCAGCATTTT. As protein: CATSRARGLMPQHF.

Points on this clonotype: A much bigger clone sits one base away, suggesting this may be a read error. The V gene is TRBV27, the J gene TRBJ2-3, with D possibly being TRBD2 (5 bases). Germline lookup yields CDR1 MNHEY and CDR2 SMNVEV (reference sequence). CDR3 length equals 16 residues. V was pared by 2 bases and J by 0 bases, with 12 bases between. The DNA for the CDR3 is TGTGCCAGCAGTTTACTTTCTAGCAGGAGCACAGATACGCAGTATTTT. This codes for CASSLLSSRSTDTQYF.

V and J are TRBV14 and TRBJ2-1; the D is unclear. Looked up from germline, CDR1 is SGHDN and CDR2 is FVKESK. The CDR3 is 16 amino acids. Trimming removed 0 bases from V and 1 base from J, with 10 bases in between. The chain's CDR3 is CASSQDLELSYNEQFF. CDR3 bases: TGTGCCAGCAGCCAAGATCTGGAACTTTCCTACAATGAGCAGTTCTTC.

CDR3 sequence (DNA): TGTGCCAGCAGTGACAACGGATACTACGAGCAGTACTTC. Its protein is CASSDNGYYEQYF. This rearrangement joins TRBV6-1 to TRBJ2-7; D remains ambiguous. Deletions cut 3 bases from V and 3 bases from J, with 9 bases between. Germline CDR1 is MNHNS and CDR2 is SASEGT. The length of the CDR3 is 13 residues.

Ten or more counts support this clonotype. The chain employs TRBV12-3 or TRBV12-4 and TRBJ2-6; D perhaps matches TRBD1 (6 bases). Deletions cut 6 bases from V and 2 bases from J, with 11 bases between. The CDR3 is 15 amino acids. CDR3 amino acids: CASSTYRAGANVLTF. The CDR3 nucleotides read TGTGCCAGCAGCACTTACAGGGCTGGGGCCAACGTCCTGACTTTC.

This chain links TRBV11-3 with TRBJ2-7; 9 nucleotides match TRBD2. Germline lookup yields CDR1 SGHNT and CDR2 YENEEA. The CDR3 runs 16 residues. V trimming: 1 base; J trimming: 3 bases; junction bases outside the gene matches: 7. The CDR3 reads CASSLGVPSGIYEQYF. The CDR3 DNA reads as TGTGCCAGCAGCTTAGGAGTCCCTAGCGGGATCTACGAGCAGTACTTC.

This clonotype was seen only a few times. The chain uses TRBV29-1 and TRBJ1-1, with 7 bases identical to TRBD1. Germline V gives CDR1 SQVTM, CDR2 ANQGSEA. CDR3 length equals 10 residues. Losses at the gene ends were 7 bases for V and 9 bases for J; bases not matched to a gene: 5. The CDR3 DNA follows: TGCAGCGCTGAGACAGGGAAAGCTTTCTTT. The encoded protein is CSAETGKAFF. Drawing the rest from reference TRBV29-1 and TRBJ1-1, the complete variable domain is SAVISQKPSRDICQRGTSLTIQCQVDSQVTMMFWYRQQPGQSLTLIATANQGSEATYESGFVIDKFPISRPNLTFSTLTVSNMSPEDSSIYLCSAETGKAFFGQGTRLTVV.

This clonotype has ten or more counts. The V call is TRBV7-2, the J call TRBJ2-1; TRBD2 matches at 12 bases. J lost 9 bases, V lost 4 bases, and 10 bases had no gene match. This CDR3 comprises 16 residues. The germline V gene encodes CDR1 SGHTA and CDR2 FQGNSA. The CDR3 nucleotides are TGTGCCAGCAGCTCCCGACTAGCGGGAGTGGTCGGTGAGCAGTTCTTC. Encoded protein: CASSSRLAGVVGEQFF.

The table lists this clonotype with many counts. The chain combines TRBV9 with TRBJ2-3; TRBD1 aligns across 8 bases. Germline V gene lookup returns CDR1 SGDLS and CDR2 YYNGEE. CDR3 length: 15 residues. V gave up 4 bases and J gave up 10 bases; unmatched junction bases: 14. The CDR3 is CASSPLGQGALAQYF. The CDR3 DNA reads TGTGCCAGCAGCCCCCTAGGGCAGGGGGCATTGGCGCAGTATTTT.

The chain links TRBV7-2 to TRBJ2-1; 11 bases are a match to TRBD2. With the DNA end fitting TRBJ2-7 better, the J assignment may be wrong. Germline V gene lookup returns CDR1 SGHTA and CDR2 FQGNSA. The CDR3 extends over 16 amino acids. The CDR3 loop reads CASSSIAGGGTYEQYF. DNA for the CDR3: TGTGCCAGCAGCTCGATAGCGGGAGGGGGTACGTATGAGCAGTACTTC.

Regarding this clonotype: This clone may be a read error of a much larger clone one base away. The rearrangement uses TRBV6-5 and TRBJ2-1, with D tentatively TRBD1 or TRBD2 (5 bases each). The DNA end lines up better with TRBJ2-7; the J call may be wrong. This CDR3 spans 15 amino acids. Germline V gene lookup returns CDR1 MNHEY and CDR2 SVGAGI. For the CDR3, the DNA is TGTGCCAGCAGTTACTCAACCGGGACGTACAATGAGCAGTACTTC. It is translated as CASSYSTGTYNEQYF.

The CDR3 nucleotides read TGTGCCAGCAGGAAGGCCGGCTTCGCCACTCCAACCTACGAGCAGTACTTC. Protein sequence: CASRKAGFATPTYEQYF. This chain links TRBV6-2 or TRBV6-3 with TRBJ2-7; D is uncertain. From germline, CDR1 is MNHEY and CDR2 SVGEGT. The V end lost 6 bases, the J end lost 2 bases, and 23 bases lay between the germline ends. The CDR3 totals 17 residues.

This clonotype was seen only a few times. V usage is TRBV11-3 and J usage is TRBJ2-7, with D perhaps TRBD1 (6 bases). Trimming took 4 bases from V and 7 from J, leaving 14 bases between them. This CDR3 has 13 amino acids. Germline CDR1 is SGHNT and CDR2 is YENEEA. CDR3 bases: TGTGCCAGCAGCTCCTACAGGGACAATGAGCAGTACTTC. Translating gives CASSSYRDNEQYF.

In the case of this clonotype: Because the CDR3's place on the DNA is in doubt, the DNA is left out and the CDR3 is given as listed by TCRdb. The chain has TRBV5-1 and TRBJ2-4. Termini included, the CDR3 measures 16 amino acids. Germline CDR1 reads SGHRS; CDR2 reads YFSETQ. CDR3 residues: CASSFGQGLAKNVQYF.

In DNA form, the CDR3 reads TGTGCCAGCAGTCCAGGGTTGAAAAACATTCAGTACTTC. Translated: CASSPGLKNIQYF. This chain connects TRBV11-1 to TRBJ2-4, with TRBD1 as a possible D gene (5 bases). The CDR3 loop spans 13 amino acids. The V and J ends lost 6 bases and 4 bases respectively, with 10 bases between them. Germline CDR1 reads SGHAT; CDR2 reads FQDESV (reference sequence).

The CDR3 sequence is CASSQLTSTTDTQYF. The CDR3 DNA reads as TGCGCCAGCAGCCAGCTGACTAGCACCACAGATACGCAGTATTTT. This chain joins TRBV4-3 and TRBJ2-3; 7 nucleotides align to TRBD2. J lost 2 bases, V lost 3 bases, and 5 bases had no gene match. Germline lookup yields CDR1 LGHNA and CDR2 YSLEER. CDR3 length equals 15 residues.